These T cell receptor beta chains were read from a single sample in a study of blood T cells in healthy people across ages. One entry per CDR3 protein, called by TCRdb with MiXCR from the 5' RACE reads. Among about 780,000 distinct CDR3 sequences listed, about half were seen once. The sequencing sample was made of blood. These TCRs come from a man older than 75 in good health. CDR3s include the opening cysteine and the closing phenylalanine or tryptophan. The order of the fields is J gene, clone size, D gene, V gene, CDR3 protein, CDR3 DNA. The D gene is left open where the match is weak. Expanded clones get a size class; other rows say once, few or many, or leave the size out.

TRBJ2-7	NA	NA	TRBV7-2	CASSRGLDYEQYF	TGTGCCAGCAGCCGGGGTCTAGACTACGAGCAGTACTTC
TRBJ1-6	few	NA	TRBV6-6	CASRPGQLSSYNSPLHF	TGTGCCAGCAGACCGGGACAATTGAGCTCCTATAATTCACCCCTCCACTTT
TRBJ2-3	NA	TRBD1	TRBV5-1	CASSSGQGYDTQYF	TGCGCCAGCAGCTCCGGACAGGGTTACGATACGCAGTATTTT
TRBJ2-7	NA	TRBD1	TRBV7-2	CASSQVAGTGRREQYF	TGTGCCAGCAGCCAGGTAGCCGGGACAGGGCGGCGCGAGCAGTACTTC
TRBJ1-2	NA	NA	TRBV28	CASSPHIQGTGGYTF	TGTGCCAGCAGTCCGCATATACAGGGAACGGGAGGCTACACCTTC
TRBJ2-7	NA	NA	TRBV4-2	CASSQDPSNDEQYF	TGTGCCAGCAGCCAAGATCCTAGTAACGACGAGCAGTACTTC
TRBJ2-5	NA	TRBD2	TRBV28	CASSFWTSGSWGETQYF	TGTGCCAGCAGTTTCTGGACTAGCGGGAGTTGGGGAGAGACCCAGTACTTC
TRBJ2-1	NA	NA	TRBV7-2	CASSPRGGKSSYNEQFF	TGTGCCAGCAGTCCCAGGGGGGGGAAGAGCTCCTACAATGAGCAGTTCTTC
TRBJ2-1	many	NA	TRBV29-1	CSVVSYNEQFF	TGCAGCGTTGTTTCCTACAATGAGCAGTTCTTC
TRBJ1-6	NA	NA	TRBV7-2	CASSKQRSNSPLHF	TGTGCCAGCAGCAAACAGAGGTCTAATTCACCCCTCCACTTT
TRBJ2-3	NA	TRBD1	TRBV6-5	CASSRGQPTDTQYF	TGTGCCAGCAGTAGGGGACAGCCCACAGATACGCAGTATTTT
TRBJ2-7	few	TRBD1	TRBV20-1	CSAPGTGGYEQYF	TGCAGTGCACCCGGGACAGGGGGTTACGAGCAGTACTTC
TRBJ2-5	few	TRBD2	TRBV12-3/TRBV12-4	CASRPGSGRGGETQYF	TGTGCCAGCAGACCGGGTAGCGGGAGAGGGGGAGAGACCCAGTACTTC
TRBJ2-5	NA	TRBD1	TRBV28	CASSGQVERYF	TGTGCCAGCAGCGGACAGGTGGAGCGGTACTTC
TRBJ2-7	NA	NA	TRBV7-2	CASSRRDSTLNEQYF	TGTGCCAGCAGCCGCCGGGACTCAACACTCAATGAGCAGTACTTC
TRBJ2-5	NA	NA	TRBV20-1	CSARDHAGQTLYQETQYF	TGCAGTGCTAGAGATCACGCGGGACAAACGCTATACCAAGAGACCCAGTACTTC
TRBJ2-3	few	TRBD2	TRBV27	CASRRLAGGPGTDTQYF	TGTGCCAGCAGACGACTAGCGGGAGGGCCAGGGACAGATACGCAGTATTTT
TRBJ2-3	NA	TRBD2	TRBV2	CASGGVAGSPGDTQYF	TGTGCCAGTGGAGGGGTAGCGGGGTCACCGGGAGATACGCAGTATTTT
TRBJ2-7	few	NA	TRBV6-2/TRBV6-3	CASSPQGNPYEQYF	TGTGCCAGCAGCCCGCAGGGGAATCCTTACGAGCAGTACTTC
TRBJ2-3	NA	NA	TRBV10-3	CAISLLAVDTQYF	TGTGCCATCAGTCTACTAGCTGTCGATACGCAGTATTTT
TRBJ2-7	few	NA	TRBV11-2	CASSLEQTSQYF	TGTGCCAGCAGCTTAGAACAGACCTCGCAGTACTTC
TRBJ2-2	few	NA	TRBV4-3	CASSPRHGSTNTGELFF	TGCGCCAGCAGCCCCCGTCACGGGAGTACCAACACCGGGGAGCTGTTTTTT